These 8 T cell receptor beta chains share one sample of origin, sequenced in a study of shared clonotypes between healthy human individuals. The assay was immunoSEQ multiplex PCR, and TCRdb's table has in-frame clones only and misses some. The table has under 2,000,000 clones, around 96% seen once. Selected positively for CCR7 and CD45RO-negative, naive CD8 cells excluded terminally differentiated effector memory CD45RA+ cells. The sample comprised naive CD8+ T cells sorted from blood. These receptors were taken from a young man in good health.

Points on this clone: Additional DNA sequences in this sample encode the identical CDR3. CDR3 nucleotides: TGTGCCAGCAGCTTGGCTCTACAAGAGACCCAGTACTTC. Protein product: CASSLALQETQYF. The V and J genes are TRBV5-6 and TRBJ2-5; D call uncertain. The CDR3 has 13 residues. V lost 0 bases, J lost 2 bases, and 5 bases lay in between. The germline CDR1 and CDR2 sequences are SGHDT and YYEEEE.

The CDR3 DNA reads as TGTGCCAGCACTCTCCGACTAGCGGACACCGGGGAGCTGTTTTTT. Translated: CASTLRLADTGELFF. V usage is TRBV6-1 and J usage is TRBJ2-2, with 9 bases identical to TRBD2. V was clipped by 7 bases and J by 3 bases; unmatched bases: 6. This CDR3 contains 15 residues. Germline V lookup: CDR1 MNHNS, CDR2 SASEGT.

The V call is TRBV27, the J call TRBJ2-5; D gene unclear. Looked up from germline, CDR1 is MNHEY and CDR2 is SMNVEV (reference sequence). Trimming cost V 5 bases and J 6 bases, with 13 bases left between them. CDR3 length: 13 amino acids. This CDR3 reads CASSVTAPQTQYF. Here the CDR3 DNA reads TGTGCCAGCAGTGTAACGGCCCCCCAGACCCAGTACTTC.

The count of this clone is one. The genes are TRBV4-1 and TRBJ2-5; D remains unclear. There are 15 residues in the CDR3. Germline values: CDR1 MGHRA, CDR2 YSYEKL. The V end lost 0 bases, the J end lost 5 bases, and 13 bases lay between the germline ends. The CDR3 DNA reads TGCGCCAGCAGCCAAGAGACCGGATATGTGGAGACCCAGTACTTC. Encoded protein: CASSQETGYVETQYF.

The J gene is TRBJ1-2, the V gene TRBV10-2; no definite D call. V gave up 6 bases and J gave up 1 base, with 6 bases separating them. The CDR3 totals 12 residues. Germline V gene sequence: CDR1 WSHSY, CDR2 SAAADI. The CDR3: CASSEINYGYTF. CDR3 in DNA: TGCGCCAGCAGCGAGATTAACTATGGCTACACCTTC.

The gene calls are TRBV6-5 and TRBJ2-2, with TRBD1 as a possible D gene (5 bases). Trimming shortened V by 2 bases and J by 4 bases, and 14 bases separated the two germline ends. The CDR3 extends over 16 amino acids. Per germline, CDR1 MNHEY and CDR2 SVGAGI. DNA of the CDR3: TGTGCCAGCAGTTACAAGACAGAGGTCCTCACCGGGGAGCTGTTTTTT. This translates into CASSYKTEVLTGELFF.

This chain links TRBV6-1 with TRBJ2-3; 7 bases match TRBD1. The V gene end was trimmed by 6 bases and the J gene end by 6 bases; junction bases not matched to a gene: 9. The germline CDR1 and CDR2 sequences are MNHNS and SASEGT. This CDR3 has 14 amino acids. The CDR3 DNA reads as TGTGCCAGCAGCTGGGACAGAACGGCGGATACGCAGTATTTT. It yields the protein CASSWDRTADTQYF.

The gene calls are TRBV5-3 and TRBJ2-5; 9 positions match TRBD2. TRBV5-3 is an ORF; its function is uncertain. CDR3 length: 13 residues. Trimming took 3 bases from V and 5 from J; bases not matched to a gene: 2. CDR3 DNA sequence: TGTGCCAGAAGCTATAGCGGGGGTGAGACCCAGTACTTC. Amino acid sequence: CARSYSGGETQYF.